This T cell receptor (beta chain) derives from a study of T cell responses to AZD1222 COVID-19 vaccine. Study-level background: The study pooled second doses at about 4 or about 12 weeks.

The study, taken as a whole, reports: Unmutated variant regions are reportedly the target of nearly half of TCRs that are spike-specific. Among the donors, most were white British and more were female, and clonal diversity was possibly underestimated. Researchers report vaccine-associated CD4 TCRs spanning spike, with dominance at 160-218 and 743-854.

Trimming shortened V by 3 bases and J by 3 bases, and 8 bases separated the two germline ends. This CDR3 is 14 amino acids long. CDR1 and CDR2 (germline): SGHAT, FQNNGV. TCRdb's table, derived via immunoSEQ multiplex PCR, lists solely in-frame clones and lacks some. Of more than 85,000 clones in the sample, roughly 89% were seen once. In regard to this clone: Its antigen remains unknown.

The receptor was isolated from an adult in good health. This material consisted of peripheral blood, taken on day 0 of AZD1222 vaccination. This sequence joins TRBV11-2 and TRBJ1-4; the D gene is possibly TRBD1 (5 bases). CDR3 nucleotide sequence: TGTGCCAGCAGCTTCGGGGCGGCTAATGAAAAACTGTTTTTT. This gives the protein CASSFGAANEKLFF.